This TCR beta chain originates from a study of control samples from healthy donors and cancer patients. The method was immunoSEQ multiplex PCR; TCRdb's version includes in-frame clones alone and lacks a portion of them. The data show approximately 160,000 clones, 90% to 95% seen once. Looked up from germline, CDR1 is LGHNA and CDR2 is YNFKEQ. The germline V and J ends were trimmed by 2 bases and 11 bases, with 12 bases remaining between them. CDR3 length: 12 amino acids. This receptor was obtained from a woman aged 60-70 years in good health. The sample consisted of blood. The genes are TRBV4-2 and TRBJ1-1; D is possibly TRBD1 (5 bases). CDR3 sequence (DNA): TGTGCCAGCAGCCAAAATACGGGGGTGGCTTTCTTT. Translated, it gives CASSQNTGVAFF.